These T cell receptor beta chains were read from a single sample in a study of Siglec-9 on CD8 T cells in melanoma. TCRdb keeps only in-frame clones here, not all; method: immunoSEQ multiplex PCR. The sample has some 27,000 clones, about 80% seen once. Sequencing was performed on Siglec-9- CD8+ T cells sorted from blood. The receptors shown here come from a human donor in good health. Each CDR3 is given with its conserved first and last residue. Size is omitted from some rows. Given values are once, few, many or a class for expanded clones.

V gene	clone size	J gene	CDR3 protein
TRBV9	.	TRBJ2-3	CASSGITDTQYF
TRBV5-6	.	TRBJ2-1	CASSPTLSYEQFF
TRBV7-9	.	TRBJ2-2	CASSLVTGATGELFF
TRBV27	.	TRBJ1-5	CASSPRQGASGQPQHF
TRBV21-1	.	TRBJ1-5	CASSKGQGLYRQPQHF
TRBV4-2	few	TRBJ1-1	CASSQDLSVAEAFF
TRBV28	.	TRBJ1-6	CASSPRKAGQGSSPLHF
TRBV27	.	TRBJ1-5	CASSMKDSFNQPQHF
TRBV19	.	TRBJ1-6	CASKLWSSYNSPLHF
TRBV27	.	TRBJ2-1	CASSFQRNNEQFF
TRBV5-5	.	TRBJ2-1	CASSLRTGGSDEQFF
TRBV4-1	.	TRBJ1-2	CASSQERGLHNYGYTF
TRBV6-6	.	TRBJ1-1	CATVQGNTEAFF
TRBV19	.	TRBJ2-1	CASSPTIARGNEQFF
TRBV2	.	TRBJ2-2	CASSFSSGTEDTGELFF